This T cell receptor (beta chain) was recorded in a study of CD8+CD57+ T cells in acquired aplastic anemia. The ends lost 0 bases at V and 0 bases at J; junction bases unmatched: 7. Germline CDR1 reads LGHNT; CDR2 reads FRNRAP. The CDR3 runs 19 residues. The sequenced patients had an expansion of CD8+CD57+ cells seen by flow cytometry. TCR beta VDJ and CDR3 profiles were obtained from a genomic DNA template. TCRdb re-called the reads with MiXCR, one entry per CDR3 protein. The table records approximately 150,000 distinct CDR3 sequences, roughly 48% of them present only once. This clonotype came up a few times.

The specimen was sorted CD4+, CD8+, or CD8+CD57+ T cells (not recorded which) from PBMCs. The gene calls are TRBV12-5 and TRBJ2-6; 8 bases match TRBD2. The TCR originated in a human donor with aplastic anemia. The CDR3 DNA follows: TGTGCTAGTGGTTTGGTCCTCCTAGCGGGTTTCTCTGGGGCCAACGTCCTGACTTTC. It yields the protein CASGLVLLAGFSGANVLTF.